This TCR beta chain was obtained from a study of T cell repertoires in cytomegalovirus infection. Whole-study findings and limits: People with CMV and the relevant HLA were identified by cumulative public TCR beta family frequency.

This clonotype was found a few times. No antigen is known for it. MiXCR, run by TCRdb on the reads, gives a single entry per CDR3 protein. The sample carries under 850,000 distinct CDR3 sequences, less than 40% recorded once. This CDR3 comprises 18 residues. Germline CDR1 and CDR2: SQVTM and ANQGSEA. V shed 4 bases and J shed 2 bases, with 25 bases lying between them. The chain couples TRBV29-1 to TRBJ2-3; a weak D match, TRBD2 (5 bases). The clonotype originates from a human donor in good health (CMV status not recorded). Some clones in this sample may be carry-over from other donors' samples. The sequencing input was PBMCs. CDR3 amino acids: CSVVARVWAADYTDTQYF. As DNA, the CDR3 is TGCAGCGTTGTTGCGCGGGTCTGGGCCGCCGACTACACAGATACGCAGTATTTT.